The table lists the clone carrying this TCR beta chain with a few counts. The target antigen is unknown. The CDR3 spans 15 residues. V lost 6 bases and J lost 6, with 21 bases in between. Per germline, CDR1 SGHTA and CDR2 FQGNSA. The data belong to a study of T cells after yellow fever vaccination. General observations from the study: There was a small share of clonotypes that showed up in both the CD4 and CD8 compartments.

One entry per CDR3 protein results from TCRdb running MiXCR on the 5' RACE reads. In the table there are 300,000 to 400,000 distinct CDR3 sequences, about 12% of which are singletons. Sequenced material: CD4+ T cells sorted from PBMCs, taken 15 days after the yellow fever booster vaccination. The chain recombines TRBV7-2 with TRBJ2-7, with a weak D call TRBD2 (5 bases). This sequence originates from a man younger than 35 who received the YFV17D yellow fever vaccine. The DNA for the CDR3 is TGTGCCAGCAGGAAGGGTGCGGCTAGCCGAGGCGAGCAGTACTTC. Translated, it gives CASRKGAASRGEQYF.